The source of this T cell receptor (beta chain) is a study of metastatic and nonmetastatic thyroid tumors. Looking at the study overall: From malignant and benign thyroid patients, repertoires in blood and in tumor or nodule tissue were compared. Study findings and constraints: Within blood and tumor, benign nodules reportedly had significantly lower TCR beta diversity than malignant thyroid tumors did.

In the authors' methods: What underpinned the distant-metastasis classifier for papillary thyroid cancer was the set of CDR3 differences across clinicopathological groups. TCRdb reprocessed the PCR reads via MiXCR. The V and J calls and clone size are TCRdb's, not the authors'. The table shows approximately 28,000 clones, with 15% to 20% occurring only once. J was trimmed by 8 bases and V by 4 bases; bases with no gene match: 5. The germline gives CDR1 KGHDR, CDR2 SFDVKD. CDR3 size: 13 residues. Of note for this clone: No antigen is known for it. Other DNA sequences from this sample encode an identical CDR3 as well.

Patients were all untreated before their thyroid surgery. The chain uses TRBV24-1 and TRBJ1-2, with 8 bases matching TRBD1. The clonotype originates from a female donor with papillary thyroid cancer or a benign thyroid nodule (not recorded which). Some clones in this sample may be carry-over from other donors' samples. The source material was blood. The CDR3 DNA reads TGTGCCACCAGTGACAGACAGGGGTACGGCTACACCTTC. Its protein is CATSDRQGYGYTF.